This is a list of T cell receptor beta chains from one sample in a study of cytomegalovirus exposure and HLA in healthy donors. Profiling relied on immunoSEQ multiplex PCR, and the TCRdb table lists in-frame clones only, not all of them. The sample records some 180,000 clones, 70% to 85% being singletons. The sample comprised PBMCs. The source of these receptors is a man aged 18 to 30 in good health and CMV-seronegative. The CDR3 runs from the conserved cysteine through the conserved F or W. The D gene is left open where the match is weak. Only part of the rows carry a size: once, few, many, or a class if the clone is expanded.

v_call,clone_size,j_call,d_call,cdr3_aa,cdr3_nt
TRBV5-6,.,TRBJ2-5,.,CASSQGKGTQYF,TGTGCCAGCAGCCAGGGGAAGGGGACCCAGTACTTC
TRBV19,.,TRBJ1-4,TRBD1,CASRPNRDRPNEKLFF,TGTGCCAGTAGGCCGAACCGGGACAGGCCTAATGAAAAACTGTTTTTT
TRBV4-2,.,TRBJ2-7,.,CASSQVVQGSGTYEQYF,TGTGCCAGCAGCCAAGTGGTTCAGGGGTCTGGGACCTACGAGCAGTACTTC
TRBV25-1,.,TRBJ2-7,TRBD1,CASSDVGGLTYEQYF,TGTGCCAGCAGTGACGTAGGGGGCCTAACCTACGAGCAGTACTTC
TRBV7-6,.,TRBJ2-4,TRBD2,CASIPSGRRVDIQYF,TGTGCCAGCATACCCAGCGGGAGGCGGGTTGACATTCAGTACTTC
TRBV18,.,TRBJ1-3,.,CASSPSVASGNTIYF,TGTGCCAGCTCACCGTCGGTTGCCTCTGGAAACACCATATATTTT
TRBV30,few,TRBJ1-2,.,CAWSLNYGYTF,TGTGCCTGGAGTCTCAACTATGGCTACACCTTC
TRBV27,.,TRBJ1-6,TRBD1,CASSRGQGYNSPLHF,TGTGCCAGCAGCAGAGGACAGGGCTATAATTCACCCCTCCACTTT
TRBV7-2,.,TRBJ1-1,.,CATLTGEAFF,TGTGCCACTCTAACGGGTGAAGCTTTCTTT
TRBV5-5,.,TRBJ2-1,TRBD1,CASSLEWTGGIQNEQFF,TGTGCCAGCAGCTTGGAATGGACAGGGGGGATACAGAATGAGCAGTTCTTC
TRBV9,.,TRBJ2-1,.,CASMGGEGPGSYNEQFF,TGTGCCAGCATGGGGGGTGAAGGACCGGGCTCCTACAATGAGCAGTTCTTC
TRBV7-9,.,TRBJ2-5,TRBD2,CASSSLTSGRGSETQYF,TGTGCCAGCAGCTCCCTCACTAGCGGGCGGGGGTCGGAGACCCAGTACTTC
TRBV19,.,TRBJ2-3,TRBD2,CASTLAGAMDTQYF,TGTGCCAGTACCCTCGCGGGAGCTATGGATACGCAGTATTTT
TRBV29-1,.,TRBJ2-1,TRBD2,CSVEGLAGGPYNEQFF,TGCAGCGTTGAAGGGCTAGCGGGAGGGCCCTACAATGAGCAGTTCTTC
TRBV4-1,.,TRBJ2-1,TRBD2,CASSHASGRMYEQFF,TGCGCCAGCAGCCACGCTAGCGGGAGGATGTATGAGCAGTTCTTC
TRBV6-6,few,TRBJ2-3,.,CASSYGQPTDTQYF,TGTGCCAGCAGTTATGGACAGCCCACAGATACGCAGTATTTT
TRBV11-2,.,TRBJ2-7,.,CASSLWPGGRYEQYF,TGTGCCAGCAGCTTATGGCCCGGGGGTAGGTACGAGCAGTACTTC
TRBV5-4,few,TRBJ1-1,.,CASSPELEGRAEAFF,TGTGCCAGCAGCCCCGAATTAGAGGGGAGGGCTGAAGCTTTCTTT
TRBV30,.,TRBJ1-6,.,CAWRKRAGTDFTGSPLHF,TGTGCCTGGAGGAAGAGGGCGGGGACCGACTTTACGGGTTCACCCCTCCACTTT
TRBV10-1,.,TRBJ1-1,TRBD1,CASSYRGRDTEAFF,TGCGCCAGCAGTTACAGGGGGCGGGACACTGAAGCTTTCTTT
TRBV5-8,.,TRBJ2-7,.,CASSFGGSYEQYF,TGTGCCAGCAGCTTCGGAGGGAGCTACGAGCAGTACTTC
TRBV5-6,few,TRBJ2-7,.,CASSLLRTTGDEQYF,TGTGCCAGCAGCTTGTTGAGGACAACTGGGGACGAGCAGTACTTC
TRBV29-1,.,TRBJ2-5,.,CSVLAEETQYF,TGCAGCGTCTTAGCGGAAGAGACCCAGTACTTC
TRBV6-5,.,TRBJ1-1,.,CASTPDRRNTEAFF,TGTGCCAGCACCCCGGACAGACGGAACACTGAAGCTTTCTTT
TRBV4-3,.,TRBJ2-3,.,CASSQAQGRVDTQYF,TGCGCCAGCAGCCAAGCCCAGGGGAGGGTAGATACGCAGTATTTT
TRBV2,few,TRBJ2-5,TRBD1,CASSDGRGKETQYF,TGTGCCAGCAGTGACGGCAGGGGGAAAGAGACCCAGTACTTC
TRBV6-1,few,TRBJ2-2,.,CASRPGDSNTGELFF,TGTGCCAGCAGACCGGGAGACTCGAACACCGGGGAGCTGTTTTTT
TRBV11-2,.,TRBJ1-2,TRBD1,CASSPGTGGEGFGGYTF,TGTGCCAGCAGCCCGGGGACAGGGGGAGAAGGATTTGGCGGCTACACCTTC
TRBV18,.,TRBJ1-3,.,CASSQPGLAGNTIYF,TGTGCCAGCTCACAGCCGGGTTTAGCTGGAAACACCATATATTTT
TRBV7-9,.,TRBJ2-3,TRBD1,CASSSQGADTQYF,TGTGCCAGCAGCTCCCAGGGGGCAGATACGCAGTATTTT
TRBV4-3,.,TRBJ2-2,TRBD2,CASSQDMAGGLTGELFF,TGCGCCAGCAGCCAAGATATGGCGGGGGGCCTCACCGGGGAGCTGTTTTTT
TRBV6-6,.,TRBJ1-1,.,CASRPRLNTEAFF,TGTGCCAGCCGACCCAGGCTAAACACTGAAGCTTTCTTT
TRBV7-7,.,TRBJ2-1,TRBD2,CASSPTSGFSNEQFF,TGTGCTAGCAGCCCTACTAGCGGGTTTTCCAATGAGCAGTTCTTC
TRBV7-6,.,TRBJ2-5,TRBD1,CASSFTGERETQYF,TGTGCCAGCAGCTTTACAGGGGAAAGAGAGACCCAGTACTTC
TRBV27,.,TRBJ2-7,TRBD1,CASSSPGQGSYEQYF,TGTGCCAGCAGTTCCCCGGGACAGGGGTCCTACGAGCAGTACTTC
TRBV5-6,.,TRBJ2-7,.,CASSAGYEQYF,TGTGCCAGCAGCGCAGGTTACGAGCAGTACTTC
TRBV2,.,TRBJ2-7,TRBD1,CASTGGTGAYEQYF,TGTGCCAGCACCGGGGGGACAGGGGCCTACGAGCAGTACTTC
TRBV27,.,TRBJ2-5,.,CASSPRKAGSGRETQYF,TGTGCCAGCAGTCCCAGGAAGGCTGGGTCGGGAAGAGAGACCCAGTACTTC
TRBV4-1,.,TRBJ1-3,.,CASSQVAASTGNTIYF,TGCGCCAGCAGCCAAGTAGCAGCTAGTACTGGAAACACCATATATTTT
TRBV28,.,TRBJ2-7,TRBD2,CASSLSSRSGRAREQYF,TGTGCCAGCAGTTTATCGTCTCGGAGCGGGAGGGCCCGCGAGCAGTACTTC
TRBV27,.,TRBJ1-2,TRBD1,CASSLTGGLGYTF,TGTGCCAGCAGTTTAACAGGGGGCTTGGGCTACACCTTC
TRBV18,.,TRBJ1-5,TRBD1,CASSPSPGQGPNQPQHF,TGTGCCAGCTCACCATCCCCGGGACAGGGGCCCAATCAGCCCCAGCATTTT
TRBV19,.,TRBJ2-7,TRBD1,CASSRTGTGYEQYF,TGTGCCAGTAGTAGGACAGGGACGGGCTACGAGCAGTACTTC
TRBV6-5,.,TRBJ1-4,TRBD1,CASSPAGGREEKLFF,TGTGCCAGCAGTCCCGCAGGGGGAAGGGAAGAAAAACTGTTTTTT
TRBV5-4,.,TRBJ1-3,.,CATKASGNTIYF,TGTGCCACCAAAGCGTCTGGAAACACCATATATTTT
TRBV7-8,.,TRBJ2-7,TRBD2,CASSLGGGSYEQYF,TGTGCCAGCAGCCTCGGGGGGGGTTCCTACGAGCAGTACTTC
TRBV13,once,TRBJ1-2,TRBD1,CASSLGTGVNYGYTF,TGTGCCAGCAGCTTAGGGACAGGGGTTAACTATGGCTACACCTTC
TRBV9,.,TRBJ1-1,.,CASSRTQGPEAFF,TGTGCCAGCAGCCGTACACAGGGCCCTGAAGCTTTCTTT